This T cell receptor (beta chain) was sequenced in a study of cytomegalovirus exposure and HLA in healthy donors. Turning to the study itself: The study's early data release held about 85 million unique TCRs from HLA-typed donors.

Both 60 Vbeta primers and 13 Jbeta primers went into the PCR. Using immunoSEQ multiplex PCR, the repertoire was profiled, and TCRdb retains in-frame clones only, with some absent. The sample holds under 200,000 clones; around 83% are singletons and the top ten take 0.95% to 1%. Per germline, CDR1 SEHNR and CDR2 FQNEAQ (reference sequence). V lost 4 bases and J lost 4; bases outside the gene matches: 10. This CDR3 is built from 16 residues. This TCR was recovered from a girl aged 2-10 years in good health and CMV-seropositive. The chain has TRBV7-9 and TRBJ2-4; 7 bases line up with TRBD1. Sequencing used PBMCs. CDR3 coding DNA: TGTGCCAGCAGCTCACCTACAGGGGCCGGGAAAAACATTCAGTACTTC. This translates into CASSSPTGAGKNIQYF. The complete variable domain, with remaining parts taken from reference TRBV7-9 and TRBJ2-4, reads DTGVSQNPRHKITKRGQNVTFRCDPISEHNRLYWYRQTLGQGPEFLTYFQNEAQLEKSRLLSDRFSAERPKGSFSTLEIQRTEQGDSAMYLCASSSPTGAGKNIQYFGAGTRLSVL.